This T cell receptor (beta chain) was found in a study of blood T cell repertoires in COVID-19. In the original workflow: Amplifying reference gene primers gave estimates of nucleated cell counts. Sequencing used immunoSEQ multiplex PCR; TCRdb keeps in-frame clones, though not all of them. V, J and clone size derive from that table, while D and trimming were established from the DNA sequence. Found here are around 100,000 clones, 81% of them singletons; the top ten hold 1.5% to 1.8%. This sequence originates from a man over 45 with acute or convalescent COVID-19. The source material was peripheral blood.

The DNA of the CDR3 is TGTGCCTGGGTTAGCACTATGACAGTTATGAACACTGAAGCTTTCTTT. Translating it yields CAWVSTMTVMNTEAFF. The J gene is TRBJ1-1, the V gene TRBV30; TRBD1 might be the D (5 bases). The CDR3 runs to 16 residues. Per germline, CDR1 GTSNPN and CDR2 SVGIG (reference sequence). The V end was cut by 5 bases, the J end by 0 bases, with 19 bases between.